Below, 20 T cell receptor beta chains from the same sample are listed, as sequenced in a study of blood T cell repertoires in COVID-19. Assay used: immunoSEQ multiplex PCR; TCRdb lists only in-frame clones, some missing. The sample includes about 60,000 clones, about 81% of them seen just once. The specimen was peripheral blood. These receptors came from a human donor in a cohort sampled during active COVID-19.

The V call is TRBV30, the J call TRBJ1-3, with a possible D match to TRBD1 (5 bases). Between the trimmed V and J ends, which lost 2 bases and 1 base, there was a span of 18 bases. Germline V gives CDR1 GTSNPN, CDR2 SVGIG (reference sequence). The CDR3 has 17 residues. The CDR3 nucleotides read TGTGCCTGGAGTCGGGACTCGCCGCGGCAATCTGGAAACACCATATATTTT. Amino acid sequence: CAWSRDSPRQSGNTIYF. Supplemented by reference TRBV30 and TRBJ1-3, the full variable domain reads SQTIHQWPATLVQPVGSPLSLECTVEGTSNPNLYWYRQAAGRGLQLLFYSVGIGQISSEVPQNLSASRPQDRQFILSSKKLLLSDSGFYLCAWSRDSPRQSGNTIYFGEGSWLTVV.

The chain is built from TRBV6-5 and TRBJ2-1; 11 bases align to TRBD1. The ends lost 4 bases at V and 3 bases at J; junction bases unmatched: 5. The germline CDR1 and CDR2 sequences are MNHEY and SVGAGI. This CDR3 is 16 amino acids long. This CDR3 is CASSFGTGGYYNEQFF. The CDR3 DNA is TGTGCCAGCAGTTTCGGGACAGGGGGGTACTACAATGAGCAGTTCTTC.

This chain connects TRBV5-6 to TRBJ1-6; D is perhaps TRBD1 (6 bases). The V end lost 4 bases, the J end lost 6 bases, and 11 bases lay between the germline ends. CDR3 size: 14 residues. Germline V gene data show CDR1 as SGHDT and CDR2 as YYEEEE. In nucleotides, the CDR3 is TGTGCCAGCAGCCGAGGACAGACTAATTCACCCCTCCACTTT. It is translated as CASSRGQTNSPLHF.

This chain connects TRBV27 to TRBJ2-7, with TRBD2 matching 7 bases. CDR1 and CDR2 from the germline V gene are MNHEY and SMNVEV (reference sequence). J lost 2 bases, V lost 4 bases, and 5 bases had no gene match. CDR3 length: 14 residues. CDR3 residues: CASSSWEGAYEQYF. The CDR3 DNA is TGTGCCAGCAGTTCTTGGGAGGGAGCCTACGAGCAGTACTTC.

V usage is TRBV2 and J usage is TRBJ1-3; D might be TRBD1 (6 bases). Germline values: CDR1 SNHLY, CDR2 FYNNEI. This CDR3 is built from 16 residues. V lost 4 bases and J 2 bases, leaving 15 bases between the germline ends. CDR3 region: CASSGQGPATGNTIYF. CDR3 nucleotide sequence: TGTGCCAGCAGTGGGCAGGGGCCAGCTACTGGAAACACCATATATTTT.

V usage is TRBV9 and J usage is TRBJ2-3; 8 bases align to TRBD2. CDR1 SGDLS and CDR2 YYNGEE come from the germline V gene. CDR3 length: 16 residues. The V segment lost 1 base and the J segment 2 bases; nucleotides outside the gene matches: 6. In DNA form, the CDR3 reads TGTGCCAGCAGCGTACCTCTTAGCGGGAACACAGATACGCAGTATTTT. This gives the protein CASSVPLSGNTDTQYF.

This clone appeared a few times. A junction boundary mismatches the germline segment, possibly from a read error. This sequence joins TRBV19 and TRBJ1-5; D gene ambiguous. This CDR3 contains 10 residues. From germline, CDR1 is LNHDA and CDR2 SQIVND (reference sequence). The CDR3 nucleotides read TGTGCCAGTAGTGGTCAGGCCCAGCATTTT. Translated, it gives CASSGQAQHF.

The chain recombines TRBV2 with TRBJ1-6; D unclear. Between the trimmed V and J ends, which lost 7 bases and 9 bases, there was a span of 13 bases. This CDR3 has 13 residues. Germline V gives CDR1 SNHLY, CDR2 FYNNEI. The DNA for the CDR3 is TGTGCCAGCATATCCGGGGAGCGTTCACCCCTCCACTTT. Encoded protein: CASISGERSPLHF.

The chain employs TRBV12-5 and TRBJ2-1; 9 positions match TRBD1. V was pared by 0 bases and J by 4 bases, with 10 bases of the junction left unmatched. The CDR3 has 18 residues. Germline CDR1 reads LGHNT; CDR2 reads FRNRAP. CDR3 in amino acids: CASGLVTGGAGFYNEQFF. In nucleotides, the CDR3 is TGTGCTAGTGGTTTGGTCACAGGGGGCGCGGGATTTTACAATGAGCAGTTCTTC.

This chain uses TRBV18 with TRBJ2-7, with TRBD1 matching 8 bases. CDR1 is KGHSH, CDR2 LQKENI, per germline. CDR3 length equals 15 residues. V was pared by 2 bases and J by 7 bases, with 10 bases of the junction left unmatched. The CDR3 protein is CASSPSEQGVGEQYF. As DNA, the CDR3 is TGTGCCAGCTCACCAAGCGAACAGGGGGTGGGTGAGCAGTACTTC.

The CDR3 region has the DNA TGTGCCAGCAGTTACCCACGGACAGGGGATAATTCACCCCTCCACTTT. This encodes CASSYPRTGDNSPLHF. The rearrangement joins TRBV6-2 or TRBV6-3 to TRBJ1-6, with TRBD1 matching over 9 bases. With V trimmed by 2 bases and J by 5 bases, 4 bases remained unmatched. Per germline, CDR1 MNHEY and CDR2 SVGEGT. There are 16 residues in the CDR3.

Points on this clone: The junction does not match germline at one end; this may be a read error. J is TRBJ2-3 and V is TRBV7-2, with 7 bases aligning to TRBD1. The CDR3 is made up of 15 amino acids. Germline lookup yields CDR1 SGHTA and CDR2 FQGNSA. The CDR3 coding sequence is TGTGCCAGCACCTTAGAGGGGGCCCACACAGATACGCAGTATTTT. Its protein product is CASTLEGAHTDTQYF.

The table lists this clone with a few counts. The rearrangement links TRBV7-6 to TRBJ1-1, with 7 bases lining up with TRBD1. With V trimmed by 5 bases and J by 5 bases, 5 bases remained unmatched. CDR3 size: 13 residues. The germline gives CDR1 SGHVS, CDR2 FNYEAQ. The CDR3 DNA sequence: TGTGCCAGCAGCCCACAGGGGTTTACTGAAGCTTTCTTT. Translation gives CASSPQGFTEAFF.

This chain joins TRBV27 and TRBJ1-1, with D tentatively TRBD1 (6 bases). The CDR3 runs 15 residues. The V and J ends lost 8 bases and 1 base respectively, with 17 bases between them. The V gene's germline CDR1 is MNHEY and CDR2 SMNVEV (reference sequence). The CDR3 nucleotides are TGTGCCAGCCGTGAGACAGGCATCCCGAACACTGAAGCTTTCTTT. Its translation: CASRETGIPNTEAFF.

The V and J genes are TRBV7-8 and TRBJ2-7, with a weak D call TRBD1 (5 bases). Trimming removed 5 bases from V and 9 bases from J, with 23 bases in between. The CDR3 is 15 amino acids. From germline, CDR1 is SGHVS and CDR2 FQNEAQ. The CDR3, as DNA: TGTGCCAGCAGCCCCGAAAATTCAAGGGGTAGGGGGCAGTACTTC. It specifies CASSPENSRGRGQYF.

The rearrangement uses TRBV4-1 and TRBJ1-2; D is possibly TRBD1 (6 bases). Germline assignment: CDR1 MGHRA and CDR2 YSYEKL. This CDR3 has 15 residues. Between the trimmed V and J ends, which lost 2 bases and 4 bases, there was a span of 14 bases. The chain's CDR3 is CASSQSFAGAYGYTF. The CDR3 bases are TGCGCCAGCAGCCAAAGTTTTGCAGGGGCCTATGGCTACACCTTC.

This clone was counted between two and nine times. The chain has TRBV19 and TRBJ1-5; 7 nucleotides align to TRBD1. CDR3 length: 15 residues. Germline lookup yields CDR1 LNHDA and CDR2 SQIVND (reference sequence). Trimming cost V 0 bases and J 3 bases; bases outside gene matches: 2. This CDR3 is CASSIDDRDNQPQHF. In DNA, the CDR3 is TGTGCCAGTAGTATAGATGACAGGGACAATCAGCCCCAGCATTTT.

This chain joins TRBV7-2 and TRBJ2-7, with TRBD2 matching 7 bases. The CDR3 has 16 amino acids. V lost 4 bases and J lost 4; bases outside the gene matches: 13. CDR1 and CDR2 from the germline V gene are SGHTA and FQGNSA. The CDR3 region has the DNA TGTGCCAGCAGCTCCGGCCCGGGACTAACCCCGTACGAGCAGTACTTC. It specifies CASSSGPGLTPYEQYF. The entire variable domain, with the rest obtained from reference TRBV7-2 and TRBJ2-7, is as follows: GAGVSQSPSNKVTEKGKDVELRCDPISGHTALYWYRQSLGQGLEFLIYFQGNSAPDKSGLPSDRFSAERTGGSVSTLTIQRTQQEDSAVYLCASSSGPGLTPYEQYFGPGTRLTVT.

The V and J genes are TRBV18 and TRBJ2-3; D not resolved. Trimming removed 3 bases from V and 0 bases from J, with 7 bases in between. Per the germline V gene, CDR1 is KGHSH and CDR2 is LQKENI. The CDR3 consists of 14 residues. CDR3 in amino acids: CASSPELSTDTQYF. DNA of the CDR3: TGTGCCAGCTCACCTGAACTTAGCACAGATACGCAGTATTTT.

The CDR3 sequence is CASSLAPTGRKEKLFF. For the CDR3, the DNA is TGTGCCAGCAGCTTAGCGCCAACAGGGCGAAAAGAAAAACTGTTTTTT. This chain uses TRBV7-2 with TRBJ1-4, with D possibly being TRBD1 (6 bases). Germline lookup yields CDR1 SGHTA and CDR2 FQGNSA. This CDR3 spans 16 amino acids. V was clipped by 0 bases and J by 8 bases, with 16 bases between them.